The subject of this entry is one T cell receptor (beta chain). This sample was taken from a study of identical twins' blood T cells. The germline V and J ends were trimmed by 2 bases and 0 bases, with 8 bases remaining between them. CDR3 length equals 15 residues. Per germline, CDR1 LGHNA and CDR2 YNFKEQ. MiXCR, applied by TCRdb to the 5' RACE reads, yields one record per CDR3 protein. This sample yields roughly 340,000 distinct CDR3 sequences, of which around 30% are seen a single time; about 6.1% belongs to the top ten. The chain recombines TRBV4-2 with TRBJ1-3; D is ambiguous. The material sequenced was PBMCs. This receptor was obtained from a woman aged 18-55 years in good health. The CDR3 nucleotides read TGTGCCAGCAGCCAAACTCCTAGCTCTGGAAACACCATATATTTT. It codes for CASSQTPSSGNTIYF.